This T cell receptor (beta chain) was identified in a study of CD8 T cells in ankylosing spondylitis. Study findings and constraints: Matched synovial fluid from ankylosing spondylitis patients was reported to be enriched for disease-linked clones.

The CDR3 has 12 amino acids. V gave up 4 bases and J gave up 1 base, with 7 bases separating them. Germline V gene data show CDR1 as SQVTM and CDR2 as ANQGSEA. This clonotype was seen a few times. The antigen remains unidentified. Researchers built TCR beta libraries using quantitative 5'-RACE with molecular barcodes. Using its own MiXCR run on the 5' RACE reads, TCRdb lists one record per CDR3 protein. The sample has about 160,000 distinct CDR3 sequences; 15% to 20% are singletons. Sequencing used blood, either unsorted or a sorted T cell fraction (not recorded which). The clonotype originates from a male donor with ankylosing spondylitis or in good health (not recorded which). The chain uses TRBV29-1 and TRBJ2-5, with TRBD2 as a possible D gene (5 bases). This chain's CDR3 is CSVVRGQETQYF. The CDR3 DNA is TGCAGCGTTGTACGGGGCCAAGAGACCCAGTACTTC.